The present T cell receptor beta chain was sequenced within a study of T cells in localized non-small cell lung cancer. The study, taken as a whole, reports: In adjacent lung appeared a median roughly 56 of the top 100 tumor clones. Investigators sequenced only a single tumor region, leaving heterogeneity possible. Uninvolved adjacent lung showed the highest T cell clonality, exceeding tumor.

Assay: immunoSEQ multiplex PCR; the TCRdb copy retains only in-frame clones and omits some. The table includes more than 4,000 clones, more than 35% detected once. This clone was counted a few times. Its antigen is still unknown. CDR3 length: 15 residues. Germline lookup yields CDR1 MNHGY and CDR2 SAAAGT. V was pared by 2 bases and J by 0 bases, with 4 bases of the junction left unmatched. V usage is TRBV6-8 and J usage is TRBJ2-7; 7 nucleotides line up with TRBD2. This sequence was found in a woman aged 40 to 75 with stage I lung adenocarcinoma. Sequenced here: lung tumor tissue, sampled before any cancer treatment. The DNA for the CDR3 is TGTGCCAGCAGTTACCAAGCGGGGAGCTCCTACGAGCAGTACTTC. It is translated as CASSYQAGSSYEQYF.